The clone carrying this T cell receptor (beta chain) occurred once. Its antigen is still unknown. The data stem from a study of OX40 agonist ivuxolimab in advanced cancers. General study results and limits: At doses 0.1 to 3.0 mg/kg, CD4+ and CD8+ clones expanded.

The assay was immunoSEQ multiplex PCR, and TCRdb's table has in-frame clones only and misses some. Of fewer than 35,000 clones in the sample, about 90% were seen once. The source of this sequence is an adult with an advanced solid tumor such as melanoma, head and neck, liver or kidney cancer. Here the sequenced sample was CD4+ or CD8+ T cells sorted from blood, taken in a trial of the OX40 agonist ivuxolimab.

In DNA, the CDR3 is TGCGCCAGCAGCCACCGAGATAGGGGGCCTGAAAAACTGTTTTTT. Residues: CASSHRDRGPEKLFF. The rearrangement uses TRBV4-1 and TRBJ1-4; 7 bases are shared with TRBD1. CDR1 is MGHRA and CDR2 is YSYEKL in the germline V gene. The CDR3 length is 15 residues. After removal of 3 bases from V and 7 bases from J, the junction contained 8 bases not matched to a gene.